Following are 30 T cell receptor beta chains from one sample sequenced in a study of PD-1 blockade in classical Hodgkin lymphoma. Assay used: immunoSEQ multiplex PCR; TCRdb lists only in-frame clones, some missing. The sample lists approximately 4,700 clones; 77% were seen once. All patients relapsed after autologous stem cell transplantation, and brentuximab vedotin exposure varied. Through magnetic negative selection, CD8+ T cells were separated from PBMCs that had been thawed. The input for sequencing was CD8+ T cells from blood, taken at baseline. The receptors come from a human donor with classical Hodgkin lymphoma.

This rearrangement joins TRBV4-1 to TRBJ1-6, with TRBD1 matching over 8 bases. V dropped 0 bases and J dropped 12; count of bases not matched to a gene: 10. The CDR3 consists of 16 residues. CDR1 and CDR2 from the germline V gene are MGHRA and YSYEKL. CDR3 sequence: CASSQEDHRGSLPLHF. Here the CDR3 DNA reads TGCGCCAGCAGCCAAGAGGATCACAGGGGGTCTTTACCCCTCCACTTT.

Concerning this clone itself: The sample carries other DNA sequences with the same CDR3. This chain uses TRBV4-3 with TRBJ2-7; 7 positions match TRBD1. The CDR3 sequence is 13 residues long. In germline, CDR1 is LGHNA, CDR2 YSLEER. After removal of 6 bases from V and 5 bases from J, the junction contained 7 bases not matched to a gene. The CDR3 spells CASSQYRGDEQYF. CDR3 DNA: TGCGCCAGCAGTCAATACAGGGGCGACGAGCAGTACTTC.

This chain joins TRBV9 and TRBJ2-2; D gene ambiguous. The V end was cut by 0 bases, the J end by 6 bases, with 6 bases between. Per germline, CDR1 SGDLS and CDR2 YYNGEE. CDR3 length: 13 amino acids. The CDR3 sequence is CASSVESAGELFF. CDR3 coding DNA: TGTGCCAGCAGCGTAGAAAGCGCCGGGGAGCTGTTTTTT.

The V and J genes are TRBV30 and TRBJ2-1; D call uncertain. The V gene lost 5 bases and the J gene lost 0 bases, with 8 bases spanning the gap. The V gene's germline CDR1 is GTSNPN and CDR2 SVGIG (reference sequence). The CDR3 spans 13 residues. The CDR3: CAWDPISYNEQFF. For the CDR3, the DNA is TGTGCCTGGGACCCCATCTCCTACAATGAGCAGTTCTTC.

This rearrangement joins TRBV4-3 to TRBJ2-7, with D maybe TRBD2 (6 bases). The V gene lost 0 bases and the J gene lost 3 bases, with 15 bases spanning the gap. Germline CDR1 LGHNA, CDR2 YSLEER. The CDR3 extends over 16 amino acids. The CDR3 DNA reads as TGCGCCAGCAGCCAAGACGGCCCGGGGGTTCACTACGAGCAGTACTTC. This gives the protein CASSQDGPGVHYEQYF.

The CDR3 spells CASSPWTEAYGYTF. The CDR3 nucleotides are TGTGCCAGCAGCCCATGGACAGAGGCCTATGGCTACACCTTC. The chain has TRBV5-6 and TRBJ1-2; D is perhaps TRBD1 (6 bases). V was shortened by 4 bases and J by 4 bases, with 14 bases between the two germline ends. The CDR3 has 14 amino acids. Germline lookup yields CDR1 SGHDT and CDR2 YYEEEE.

The J gene is TRBJ1-1, the V gene TRBV19; 7 nucleotides align to TRBD1. Looked up from germline, CDR1 is LNHDA and CDR2 is SQIVND (reference sequence). V shed 4 bases, J shed 11 bases, and the junction held 7 bases outside the gene matches. The CDR3 has 12 amino acids. The CDR3 spells CASSTDRFRAFF. The DNA for the CDR3 is TGTGCCAGTAGTACGGACAGGTTCAGGGCTTTCTTT.

This clone was seen more than once but under ten times. V usage is TRBV7-6 and J usage is TRBJ2-7; D gene uncertain. The CDR3 extends over 14 amino acids. Trimming took 4 bases from V and 7 from J, leaving 17 bases between them. Germline loops: CDR1 SGHVS, CDR2 FNYEAQ. CDR3 sequence (DNA): TGTGCCAGCAGCTCGGGCCGGTTTATTGCGGAGCAGTACTTC. Amino acids: CASSSGRFIAEQYF.

The V call is TRBV28, the J call TRBJ2-7; TRBD1 matches at 10 bases. This CDR3 contains 15 residues. With V trimmed by 11 bases and J by 7 bases, 17 bases remained unmatched. Germline CDR1 reads MDHEN; CDR2 reads SYDVKM. The CDR3 DNA sequence: TGTGCCGGGGGGCCTCCGGGACAGGGGTCGGGGGAGCAGTACTTC. Amino acid sequence: CAGGPPGQGSGEQYF.

The J gene is TRBJ2-3, the V gene TRBV2; TRBD2 matches at 8 bases. The CDR3 length is 15 residues. The germline V gene has CDR1 SNHLY and CDR2 FYNNEI. The J segment lost 4 bases and the V segment lost 5 bases, leaving 8 bases of the junction unmatched. In DNA, the CDR3 is TGTGCCAGCAGTTGGGTAGCGGGGACGGCAGATACGCAGTATTTT. Amino acid sequence: CASSWVAGTADTQYF.

This clone was observed a handful of times. This chain links TRBV7-8 with TRBJ2-1, with 9 bases aligning to TRBD2. With V trimmed by 3 bases and J by 1 base, 4 bases remained unmatched. Germline loops: CDR1 SGHVS, CDR2 FQNEAQ. The CDR3 sequence is 16 residues long. The CDR3 spells CASSFSGSGSYNEQFF. In DNA, the CDR3 is TGTGCCAGCAGCTTTAGCGGGAGTGGATCCTACAATGAGCAGTTCTTC.

The V and J genes are TRBV7-7 and TRBJ2-2; D unresolved. Trimming shortened V by 1 base and J by 3 bases, and 12 bases separated the two germline ends. CDR3 length equals 16 residues. Per germline, CDR1 SSHAT and CDR2 FNYEAQ (reference sequence). The CDR3 sequence: CASSLGESRYTGELFF. In DNA form, the CDR3 reads TGTGCCAGCAGCTTAGGGGAATCTAGGTACACCGGGGAGCTGTTTTTT.

This chain connects TRBV6-6 to TRBJ2-7; D call uncertain. The V end was cut by 0 bases, the J end by 3 bases, with 6 bases between. In germline, CDR1 is MNHNY, CDR2 SVGAGI (reference sequence). This CDR3 spans 13 amino acids. The CDR3 is CASSYSGNYEQYF. For the CDR3, the DNA is TGTGCCAGCAGTTACTCGGGGAACTACGAGCAGTACTTC.

The rearrangement links TRBV7-3 to TRBJ1-1; no clear D gene. The CDR3 is made up of 12 amino acids. Germline assignment: CDR1 SGHTA and CDR2 FQGTGA. Trimming left V 5 bases short and J 11 bases short, with 15 bases between. The CDR3 DNA sequence: TGTGCCAGCAGCCTAAACAAGGGAAGGGCTTTCTTT. It yields the protein CASSLNKGRAFF.

V usage is TRBV9 and J usage is TRBJ1-2; possibly TRBD1 for D (6 bases). The CDR3 is made up of 17 amino acids. The germline V and J ends were trimmed by 3 bases and 7 bases, with 25 bases remaining between them. Germline V gives CDR1 SGDLS, CDR2 YYNGEE. CDR3 sequence (DNA): TGTGCCAGCAGCGCTCAGGGTGGGGGGGCAGTTCTTGGTGGCTACACCTTC. This gives the protein CASSAQGGGAVLGGYTF.

V gene TRBV13 combines with J gene TRBJ2-7; D not resolved. V was pared by 3 bases and J by 7 bases, with 16 bases between. Germline V lookup: CDR1 PRHDT, CDR2 FYEKMQ (reference sequence). The length of the CDR3 is 14 residues. CDR3 amino acids: CASSFKGLFREQYF. The CDR3 nucleotides read TGTGCCAGCAGCTTTAAGGGCCTGTTTAGAGAGCAGTACTTC.

The chain joins TRBV10-3 to TRBJ1-2; a possible D gene is TRBD1 (5 bases). Germline V CDR1 and CDR2: ENHRY, SYGVKD. CDR3 length: 14 residues. Between the trimmed V and J ends, which lost 3 bases and 4 bases, there was a span of 12 bases. The CDR3, as DNA: TGTGCCATCAGTGAACCGGACAAGGCCTATGGCTACACCTTC. Translation: CAISEPDKAYGYTF.

The chain joins TRBV6-1 to TRBJ2-7, with D possibly matching TRBD1 (6 bases). V lost 2 bases and J 0 bases, leaving 14 bases between the germline ends. The V gene's germline CDR1 is MNHNS and CDR2 SASEGT. This CDR3 is 16 amino acids long. In nucleotides, the CDR3 is TGTGCCAGCAGTGAAAGGGGGTCTCATTTCTCCTACGAGCAGTACTTC. Residues: CASSERGSHFSYEQYF.

The chain joins TRBV15 to TRBJ1-4, with D perhaps TRBD1 (6 bases). V dropped 10 bases and J dropped 7 bases, with 16 bases sitting between them. This CDR3 is built from 13 residues. Germline CDR1 and CDR2: LNHNV and YYDKDF (reference sequence). The DNA of the CDR3 is TGTGCCATCCCGGGACAAAACCTTGAAAAACTGTTTTTT. Translating gives CAIPGQNLEKLFF.

In its sample, this clone was seen a few times. This chain connects TRBV12-5 to TRBJ1-3; D is perhaps TRBD1 (5 bases). V lost 7 bases and J lost 7, with 14 bases in between. The CDR3 has 13 amino acids. Germline CDR1 reads LGHNT; CDR2 reads FRNRAP. The CDR3 spells CASAFGGSNTIYF. The CDR3 DNA is TGTGCTAGTGCTTTTGGGGGTAGTAACACCATATATTTT.

The chain links TRBV6-5 to TRBJ1-1; a weak D match, TRBD1 (5 bases). Trimming took off 0 bases at V and 4 bases at J, with 15 bases between the two ends. Germline CDR1 reads MNHEY; CDR2 reads SVGAGI. The CDR3 extends over 16 amino acids. CDR3 nucleotide sequence: TGTGCCAGCAGTTACTCCGGTTGGGGCGGGAGCACTGAAGCTTTCTTT. Protein product: CASSYSGWGGSTEAFF.

The V and J genes are TRBV7-5 and TRBJ2-3. TRBV7-5 counts as a pseudogene. This CDR3 has 15 amino acids. CDR3 sequence: CARSLWLGPPDTQYF. The CDR3 region has the DNA TGTGCCAGAAGCTTATGGCTAGGGCCACCAGATACGCAGTATTTT.

The chain couples TRBV19 to TRBJ2-5, with TRBD1 matching 9 bases. Trimming removed 5 bases from V and 1 base from J; junction bases left unmatched: 2. CDR1 and CDR2 (germline): LNHDA, SQIVND (reference sequence). CDR3 length equals 14 residues. CDR3 coding DNA: TGTGCCAGTAGTGGACAGGGGACCCAAGAGACCCAGTACTTC. Amino acids: CASSGQGTQETQYF.

J is TRBJ2-3 and V is TRBV7-6; 7 bases are a match to TRBD1. Germline V gene data show CDR1 as SGHVS and CDR2 as FNYEAQ. The CDR3 has 14 amino acids. The ends lost 5 bases at V and 3 bases at J; junction bases unmatched: 5. CDR3 nucleotide sequence: TGTGCCAGCAGCCTCCGACAGGGAACAGATACGCAGTATTTT. It translates to CASSLRQGTDTQYF.

This rearrangement joins TRBV4-3 to TRBJ2-1, with D tentatively TRBD2 (6 bases). The CDR3 consists of 14 residues. With 1 base removed from V and 7 bases from J, the gap between germline ends came to 11 bases. CDR1 and CDR2 (germline): LGHNA, YSLEER. For the CDR3, the DNA is TGCGCCAGCAGCCAAGTGCGAAGCGGGAATGAGCAGTTCTTC. This codes for CASSQVRSGNEQFF.

The chain has TRBV21-1 and TRBJ1-3. TRBV21-1 is a pseudogene locus. There are 15 residues in the CDR3. CDR3 protein: CASNLTPQAGGTIYF. DNA of the CDR3: TGTGCCAGCAACCTCACCCCGCAGGCCGGCGGCACCATATATTTT.

The rearrangement joins TRBV4-2 to TRBJ2-3, with D possibly matching TRBD2 (5 bases). Trimming removed 0 bases from V and 5 bases from J, with 12 bases in between. Germline CDR1 LGHNA, CDR2 YNFKEQ. The CDR3 extends over 15 amino acids. The CDR3 loop reads CASSQDGGWGDTQYF. The CDR3 nucleotides read TGTGCCAGCAGCCAAGACGGCGGGTGGGGAGATACGCAGTATTTT.

This sequence joins TRBV9 and TRBJ2-1, with 9 bases aligning to TRBD2. V was clipped by 0 bases and J by 7 bases; unmatched bases: 5. This CDR3 comprises 15 residues. Looked up from germline, CDR1 is SGDLS and CDR2 is YYNGEE. DNA of the CDR3: TGTGCCAGCAGCGTAGTAGCGGGAGTCCTGAATGAGCAGTTCTTC. Its translation is CASSVVAGVLNEQFF.

The chain employs TRBV5-8 and TRBJ2-7; no firm D call. V lost 4 bases to trimming and J lost 2 bases, with 4 bases between them. The germline V gene has CDR1 SGHTS and CDR2 YDEGEE. The CDR3 is made up of 11 amino acids. This chain's CDR3 is CASSPTYEQYF. The CDR3 DNA follows: TGTGCCAGCAGCCCGACCTACGAGCAGTACTTC. The variable domain in full, completed from reference TRBV5-8 and TRBJ2-7, reads EAGVTQSPTHLIKTRGQQATLRCSPISGHTSVYWYQQALGLGLQFLLWYDEGEERNRGNFPPRFSGRQFPNYSSELNVNALELEDSALYLCASSPTYEQYFGPGTRLTVT.

This clone was detected only a few times. V usage is TRBV7-9 and J usage is TRBJ1-2; no firm D call. V shed 5 bases and J shed 8 bases, with 12 bases lying between them. CDR1 and CDR2 (germline): SEHNR, FQNEAQ (reference sequence). The length of the CDR3 is 12 residues. The CDR3 protein is CASSPDGPGYTF. CDR3 bases: TGTGCCAGCAGCCCAGACGGGCCCGGCTACACCTTC.